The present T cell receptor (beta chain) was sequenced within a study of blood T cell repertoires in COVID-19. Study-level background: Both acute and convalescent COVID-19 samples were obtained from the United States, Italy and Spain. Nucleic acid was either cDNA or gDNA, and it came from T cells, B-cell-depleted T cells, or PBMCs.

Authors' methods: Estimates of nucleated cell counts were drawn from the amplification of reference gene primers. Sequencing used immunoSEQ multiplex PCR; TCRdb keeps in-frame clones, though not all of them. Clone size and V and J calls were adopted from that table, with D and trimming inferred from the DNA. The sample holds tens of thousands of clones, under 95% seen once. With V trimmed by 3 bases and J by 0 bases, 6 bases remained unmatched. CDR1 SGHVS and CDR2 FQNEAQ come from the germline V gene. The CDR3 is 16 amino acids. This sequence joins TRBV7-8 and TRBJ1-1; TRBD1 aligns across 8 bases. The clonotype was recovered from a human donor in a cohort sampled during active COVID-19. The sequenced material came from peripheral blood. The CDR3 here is CASSLGQADVNTEAFF. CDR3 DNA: TGTGCCAGCAGCTTGGGACAGGCCGACGTGAACACTGAAGCTTTCTTT.